This record concerns one T cell receptor beta chain sequence. Its antigen remains unidentified. It was with a sample-barcoded 5' primer and a J-beta primer mix that a second PCR of roughly 7 to 12 cycles was run. A single record per CDR3 protein comes from TCRdb applying MiXCR to the 5' RACE reads. The data contain around 1,000,000 distinct CDR3 sequences, approximately 26% of them singletons. This sample stems from a study of blood T cells in healthy people across ages. Background on the study: Through template switching, about one barcoded beta molecule was captured per two T cells, as measured in model experiments. Study-wide points: Comparison with aged donors showed that long-lived donors had more naive CD4+ cells and higher diversity.

There are 15 residues in the CDR3. J lost 4 bases, V lost 2 bases, and 6 bases had no gene match. These data are also associated with another study on T cells of mothers and their children. That source notes: Researchers put all of the extracted RNA into cDNA synthesis, using around 1.5 ug per 15 ul. Over 8 million reads per mother and roughly 3 million per child were obtained.

The sequenced sample was blood. The V gene is TRBV12-3 or TRBV12-4, the J gene TRBJ2-7, with TRBD2 identical over 9 bases. This receptor was obtained from a girl aged 2 to 9 in good health. This CDR3 reads CASSLRLAVYYEQYF. As DNA, the CDR3 is TGTGCCAGCAGTTTAAGACTAGCGGTATATTACGAGCAGTACTTC.